The 20 T cell receptor beta chains below come from one sample, sequenced in a study of T cells of healthy individuals. Via MiXCR, TCRdb re-called the 5' RACE reads, giving one row per CDR3 protein. The sample consists of about 53,000 distinct CDR3 sequences, over 12% of them appearing once. Receptor source: a human donor in good health.

This clonotype was counted ten times or more. The chain recombines TRBV13 with TRBJ1-2; 9 bases are shared with TRBD1. The CDR3 sequence is 14 residues long. Germline CDR1 is PRHDT and CDR2 is FYEKMQ (reference sequence). The V segment lost 4 bases and the J segment 3 bases; nucleotides outside the gene matches: 3. The CDR3 spells CASSSDRGDYGYTF. CDR3 coding DNA: TGTGCCAGCAGCTCTGACAGGGGGGACTATGGCTACACCTTC.

J is TRBJ2-3 and V is TRBV30; D assignment may be TRBD1 or TRBD2 (6 bases each). The ends were cut back, 8 bases at V and 0 bases at J, with 18 bases in the middle. CDR1 is GTSNPN and CDR2 is SVGIG in the germline V gene (reference sequence). The CDR3 sequence is 15 residues long. This chain's CDR3 is CATHLGGTSTDTQYF. CDR3 coding DNA: TGTGCCACTCACTTAGGGGGGACAAGCACAGATACGCAGTATTTT.

This chain links TRBV7-8 with TRBJ2-3; 12 nucleotides align to TRBD2. The V segment lost 8 bases and the J segment 2 bases; nucleotides outside the gene matches: 8. The CDR3 consists of 16 residues. The germline gives CDR1 SGHVS, CDR2 FQNEAQ. DNA of the CDR3: TGTGCCAGCCGGTGGACTAGCGGGAATCCCACAGATACGCAGTATTTT. Its translation is CASRWTSGNPTDTQYF.

This clonotype was recorded a few times. V and J are TRBV12-3 or TRBV12-4 and TRBJ1-4; 10 positions agree with TRBD1. CDR3 length: 12 amino acids. The J segment lost 12 bases and the V segment lost 7 bases, leaving 5 bases of the junction unmatched. The CDR3 sequence is CASTGQGGQLFF. CDR3 nucleotides: TGTGCCAGCACAGGACAGGGGGGGCAACTGTTTTTT.

The V and J genes are TRBV20-1 and TRBJ1-2, with D unclear. V lost 6 bases to trimming and J lost 5 bases, with 16 bases between them. CDR1 is DFQATT, CDR2 SNEGSKA, per germline (reference sequence). This CDR3 spans 13 amino acids. The CDR3 here is CSAPDGRLYGYTF. The CDR3 DNA is TGCAGTGCCCCGGACGGAAGACTTTATGGCTACACCTTC.

The genes are TRBV6-2 or TRBV6-3 and TRBJ1-1; 7 positions agree with TRBD1. This CDR3 is 13 amino acids long. Looked up from germline, CDR1 is MNHEY and CDR2 is SVGEGT. V shed 9 bases, J shed 5 bases, and the junction held 9 bases outside the gene matches. CDR3 loop: CASSSTGRTEAFF. CDR3 in DNA: TGTGCCAGTTCTTCGACAGGGAGGACTGAAGCTTTCTTT.

This rearrangement joins TRBV5-5 to TRBJ1-2, with D unclear. Germline CDR1 SGHKS, CDR2 YYEKEE (reference sequence). The CDR3 has 15 amino acids. V shed 0 bases and J shed 2 bases, with 11 bases lying between them. The CDR3 loop is CASSLVVGLNYGYTF. The CDR3 DNA is TGTGCCAGCAGCTTGGTTGTAGGCCTGAACTATGGCTACACCTTC.

In this sample, this clonotype turned up many times. The chain links TRBV11-2 to TRBJ2-3; no definite D call. The germline V and J ends were trimmed by 1 base and 2 bases, with 10 bases remaining between them. In germline, CDR1 is SGHAT, CDR2 FQNNGV. The CDR3 extends over 15 amino acids. In DNA, the CDR3 is TGTGCCAGCAGCTTAGGTGAAGGATACACAGATACGCAGTATTTT. This translates into CASSLGEGYTDTQYF.

The CDR3 here is CASSPHPSDGTYGYTF. In nucleotides, the CDR3 is TGTGCCAGCAGCCCCCACCCCTCGGACGGAACCTATGGCTACACCTTC. The chain links TRBV3-1 to TRBJ1-2, with D unclear. Germline CDR1 reads LGHDT; CDR2 reads YNNKEL (reference sequence). V was pared by 4 bases and J by 4 bases, with 19 bases between. The CDR3 is made up of 16 amino acids.

In its sample, this clonotype was seen many times. The chain uses TRBV2 and TRBJ2-1; D is tentatively TRBD1 or TRBD2 (6 bases each). CDR3 size: 13 residues. Germline lookup yields CDR1 SNHLY and CDR2 FYNNEI. Trimming removed 7 bases at V and 0 bases at J, with 7 bases between. The CDR3 DNA is TGTGCCAGCAAGGGGGGCTCCTACAATGAGCAGTTCTTC. Its translation is CASKGGSYNEQFF.

In its sample, this clonotype was seen a few times. The chain employs TRBV6-1 and TRBJ2-7; D tentatively reads TRBD1 or TRBD2 (5 bases each). Trimming removed 6 bases at V and 2 bases at J, with 14 bases between. The CDR3 sequence is 14 residues long. Germline CDR1 reads MNHNS; CDR2 reads SASEGT. The CDR3 loop reads CASSPEGFTYEQYF. The CDR3 nucleotides read TGTGCCAGCAGCCCAGAGGGGTTTACCTACGAGCAGTACTTC.

The chain combines TRBV7-9 with TRBJ2-2; 10 bases are shared with TRBD2. V shed 9 bases and J 7 bases; nucleotides not matched to a gene: 17. This CDR3 is 17 amino acids long. Germline CDR1 reads SEHNR; CDR2 reads FQNEAQ (reference sequence). The chain's CDR3 is CASKNNPSGSIGGELFF. The CDR3 DNA sequence: TGTGCCAGTAAAAACAATCCTAGCGGGAGCATTGGCGGGGAGCTGTTTTTT.

There are a few counts of this clonotype. The gene calls are TRBV27 and TRBJ2-1; D remains ambiguous. Trimming left V 3 bases short and J 7 bases short, with 7 bases between. This CDR3 has 12 amino acids. CDR1 and CDR2 from the germline V gene are MNHEY and SMNVEV (reference sequence). This chain's CDR3 is CASSFPGNEQFF. The CDR3 nucleotides read TGTGCCAGCAGTTTTCCCGGGAATGAGCAGTTCTTC.

This clonotype was observed a handful of times. The CDR3 loop is CASIPQGGSNIQYF. As DNA, the CDR3 is TGTGCCAGTATCCCCCAAGGGGGCTCGAACATTCAGTACTTC. The chain joins TRBV19 to TRBJ2-4; 7 bases align to TRBD1. The V segment lost 7 bases and the J segment 7 bases; nucleotides outside the gene matches: 10. Germline-derived CDR1 and CDR2 are LNHDA and SQIVND (reference sequence). The length of the CDR3 is 14 residues.

This clonotype has only a few counts. This rearrangement joins TRBV12-5 to TRBJ2-6, with D hard to call. The germline V and J ends were trimmed by 2 bases and 2 bases, with 13 bases remaining between them. The CDR3 is 17 residues long. Germline V CDR1 and CDR2: LGHNT, FRNRAP. The DNA for the CDR3 is TGTGCTAGTGGTTTGATAGCCTCAGAGGCTGGGGCCAACGTCCTGACTTTC. Amino acid sequence: CASGLIASEAGANVLTF. The variable domain in full, completed from reference TRBV12-5 and TRBJ2-6, reads DARVTQTPRHKVTEMGQEVTMRCQPILGHNTVFWYRQTMMQGLELLAYFRNRAPLDDSGMPKDRFSAEMPDATLATLKIQPSEPRDSAVYFCASGLIASEAGANVLTFGAGSRLTVL.

This clonotype was observed many times. The chain carries TRBV20-1 and TRBJ1-1, with D hard to call. The CDR3 runs 11 residues. Trimming pared 1 base from V and 6 bases from J, leaving 6 bases between. Germline values: CDR1 DFQATT, CDR2 SNEGSKA (reference sequence). For the CDR3, the DNA is TGCAGTGCTAGAGCTACAGCTGAAGCTTTCTTT. This codes for CSARATAEAFF.

This clonotype has more than one count but fewer than ten. V is TRBV7-2 and J is TRBJ1-2, with D maybe TRBD1 (6 bases). Germline values: CDR1 SGHTA, CDR2 FQGNSA. The CDR3 covers 15 residues. The ends were cut back, 4 bases at V and 3 bases at J, with 15 bases in the middle. CDR3 amino acids: CASSSGGGRDYGYTF. CDR3 sequence (DNA): TGTGCCAGCAGCTCTGGAGGGGGGCGAGACTATGGCTACACCTTC.

The genes are TRBV7-2 and TRBJ1-1; D ambiguous. Per the germline V gene, CDR1 is SGHTA and CDR2 is FQGNSA. The CDR3 has 12 amino acids. V dropped 2 bases and J dropped 8 bases, with 9 bases sitting between them. CDR3 residues: CASSLYGQEAFF. The CDR3 nucleotides read TGTGCCAGCAGCTTATACGGGCAAGAAGCTTTCTTT.

In this sample, this clonotype turned up many times. The chain is built from TRBV18 and TRBJ1-5, with a possible D match to TRBD1 (5 bases). The CDR3 extends over 14 amino acids. V shed 3 bases and J shed 7 bases, with 13 bases lying between them. Germline-derived CDR1 and CDR2 are KGHSH and LQKENI. CDR3 residues: CASSPAGLGQPQHF. In nucleotides, the CDR3 is TGTGCCAGCTCACCGGCAGGGTTGGGCCAGCCCCAGCATTTT.

This clonotype was counted many times. The chain combines TRBV7-2 with TRBJ1-5, with D tentatively TRBD1 (5 bases). The CDR3 has 15 amino acids. The V gene lost 1 base and the J gene lost 3 bases, with 10 bases spanning the gap. Germline CDR1 reads SGHTA; CDR2 reads FQGNSA. The CDR3 reads CASSLDAGTNQPQHF. The CDR3 bases are TGTGCCAGCAGCTTAGACGCAGGGACCAATCAGCCCCAGCATTTT.